This TCR beta chain comes out of a study of STAT5B mutations in CD4+ large granular lymphocyte leukemia. Study-wide results and limits: Top patient clones used TRBV06 genes more often: 8/27 versus 2/35 in controls. Without HLA matching, higher CD4+ than CD8+ T-LGLL clonality could reflect small sample size.

The table came from immunoSEQ multiplex PCR; TCRdb's copy has only in-frame clones and leaves some out. The data hold approximately 30,000 clones, with 55% to 80% observed a single time. As to this clone: The antigen is undetermined.

CDR3 length: 16 amino acids. Germline-derived CDR1 and CDR2 are KGHSH and LQKENI. V gave up 1 base and J gave up 4 bases; unmatched junction bases: 3. V is TRBV18 and J is TRBJ2-1; 11 bases are shared with TRBD1. Material for sequencing was CD4+ T cells from blood buffy coats. The receptor was isolated from a human donor in good health. The CDR3 protein is CASSPLDRGLYNEQFF. The CDR3 nucleotides read TGTGCCAGCTCACCACTGGACAGGGGGCTTTACAATGAGCAGTTCTTC.